This record concerns one T cell receptor (beta chain) sequence. This record comes from a study of blood T cells in healthy people across ages. The CDR3 runs to 15 residues. Germline-derived CDR1 and CDR2 are LNHDA and SQIVND (reference sequence). J gave up 2 bases and V 2 bases, and 4 bases lay outside the gene matches. For the second PCR, which ran for roughly 6 to 12 cycles, a sample-barcoded 5' primer and a J-beta primer mix were used. TCRdb itself ran the 5' RACE reads through MiXCR, one entry per CDR3 protein. This table has around 1.5 million distinct CDR3 sequences, 30% to 35% appearing once. Total RNA amounts of at least 5 micrograms were extracted per sample.

Sequenced: blood. The V gene is TRBV19, the J gene TRBJ2-7, with 9 bases aligning to TRBD1. The receptor's source is a woman in her 30s in good health. The CDR3 DNA follows: TGTGCCAGTAGTATATCTGGGGACAGGGCCTACGAGCAGTACTTC. Amino acids: CASSISGDRAYEQYF.